This TCR beta chain was identified during a study of cytomegalovirus exposure and HLA in healthy donors. As for the study in general: Earlier, 110 million or so unique TCR beta sequences were recovered from roughly 200 million T cells by an analysis. Notes on the study in general: Within the data, a cluster of highly shared sequence variants was likely a sequencing artifact. Presence/absence results assume similar sequencing depth per donor, which may not hold.

The PCR contained 60 Vbeta and 13 Jbeta primers. TCRdb keeps only in-frame clones here, not all; method: immunoSEQ multiplex PCR. In all, the sample yields about 120,000 clones. Between the trimmed V and J ends, which lost 0 bases and 5 bases, there was a span of 13 bases. This CDR3 contains 16 residues. Looked up from germline, CDR1 is LGHNA and CDR2 is YSLEER. As to this clone: Its specificity is unknown.

The origin of this receptor is a woman in her thirties or forties in good health and CMV-seropositive. This chain links TRBV4-3 with TRBJ1-4; tentatively, D is TRBD1 (5 bases). What was sequenced was PBMCs. The CDR3 sequence: CASSQETSGMNEKLFF. CDR3 in DNA: TGCGCCAGCAGCCAAGAGACCTCAGGGATGAATGAAAAACTGTTTTTT.